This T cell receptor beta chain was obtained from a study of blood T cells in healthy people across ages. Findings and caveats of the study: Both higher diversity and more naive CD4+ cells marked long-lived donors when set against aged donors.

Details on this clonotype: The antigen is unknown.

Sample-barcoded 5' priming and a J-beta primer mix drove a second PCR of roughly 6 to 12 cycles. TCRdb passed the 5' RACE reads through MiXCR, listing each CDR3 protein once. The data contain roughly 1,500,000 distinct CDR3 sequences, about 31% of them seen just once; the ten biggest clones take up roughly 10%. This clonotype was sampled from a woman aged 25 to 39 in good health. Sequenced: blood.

Here the CDR3 reads CSIGQGARRYEQYF. DNA of the CDR3: TGCAGTATTGGACAGGGGGCTCGTCGGTACGAGCAGTACTTC. This chain joins TRBV20-1 and TRBJ2-7; 11 bases fit TRBD1. V dropped 8 bases and J dropped 4; count of bases not matched to a gene: 10. Germline loops: CDR1 DFQATT, CDR2 SNEGSKA (reference sequence). This CDR3 comprises 14 residues.